The clone carrying this T cell receptor beta chain has more than one count but fewer than ten. These data come from a study of blood T cells in healthy people across ages. For the second PCR, which ran for 7 to 11 cycles, a sample-barcoded 5' primer and a J-beta primer mix were used. TCRdb re-called the 5' RACE reads through MiXCR, storing one row per CDR3 protein. This sample has 550,000 to 650,000 distinct CDR3 sequences, with roughly a quarter found just once. The V gene end was trimmed by 5 bases and the J gene end by 8 bases; junction bases not matched to a gene: 12. The CDR3 runs 16 residues. Germline V gives CDR1 MNHEY, CDR2 SMNVEV (reference sequence). Drawing of peripheral blood yielded ten milliliters from each donor. Separately, the same data were catalogued under a study of T cells of mothers and their children.

The clonotype comes from a boy under 10 years old in good health. The sample was blood. The rearrangement links TRBV27 to TRBJ2-1, with 10 nucleotides matching TRBD2. This chain's CDR3 is CASSIAPAGGLDEQFF. In nucleotides, the CDR3 is TGTGCCAGCAGTATCGCCCCAGCGGGAGGGCTGGATGAGCAGTTCTTC.